The 32 T cell receptor beta chains in this list originate from one sample, sequenced in a study of T cell changes during pregnancy in multiple sclerosis (dated by TCRdb to about 2019). The library was produced with the immunoSEQ multiplex PCR assay. TCRdb mirrors the immuneACCESS table, restricted to in-frame sequences. Some clones are absent from its copies; in checked studies, under half trace to an unresolved V gene, and the reason for the others is unknown. The sample data list about 59,000 clones, and less than 95% of these were observed just once. 2.5% of the sample rests with the top ten. Sequencing used CD8+ T cells from peripheral blood mononuclear cells, obtained after pregnancy. These receptors came from a female donor with multiple sclerosis, enrolled in a pregnancy study.

This chain uses TRBV9 with TRBJ2-7; D possibly corresponds to TRBD2 (6 bases). The V end lost 3 bases, the J end lost 6 bases, and 10 bases lay between the germline ends. The CDR3 runs 12 residues. Germline V gene data show CDR1 as SGDLS and CDR2 as YYNGEE. This chain's CDR3 is CASSGGTLEQYF. CDR3 DNA sequence: TGTGCCAGCAGCGGAGGGACTCTCGAGCAGTACTTC.

The chain is built from TRBV5-4 and TRBJ2-7, with TRBD2 matching 7 bases. The CDR3 loop spans 12 amino acids. Germline V gene data show CDR1 as SGHNT and CDR2 as YYREEE (reference sequence). V gave up 3 bases and J gave up 12 bases; unmatched junction bases: 9. The CDR3, as DNA: TGTGCCAGCAGCTCCCATGGGAGGGAAATGTACTTC. Translation: CASSSHGREMYF.

V usage is TRBV4-3 and J usage is TRBJ1-1; 9 positions agree with TRBD1. J gave up 5 bases and V 0 bases, and 7 bases lay outside the gene matches. Germline V gene sequence: CDR1 LGHNA, CDR2 YSLEER. The CDR3 runs 16 residues. The CDR3 protein is CASSQERGTGRTEAFF. The CDR3 DNA follows: TGCGCCAGCAGCCAAGAACGGGGGACAGGGAGGACTGAAGCTTTCTTT.

This chain uses TRBV4-2 with TRBJ1-1, with 7 bases lining up with TRBD1. Per germline, CDR1 LGHNA and CDR2 YNFKEQ. The junction had 10 bases not matched to a gene; V was cut back by 5 bases and J by 4 bases. This CDR3 contains 15 residues. CDR3 sequence: CASSWGAPGGTEAFF. The CDR3 DNA reads TGTGCCAGCAGCTGGGGCGCACCAGGGGGCACTGAAGCTTTCTTT.

The chain carries TRBV5-1 and TRBJ1-1, with unresolved D. Germline loops: CDR1 SGHRS, CDR2 YFSETQ. The CDR3 totals 14 residues. Trimming pared 0 bases from V and 1 base from J, leaving 7 bases between. The CDR3 loop reads CASSLENRNTEAFF. CDR3 in DNA: TGCGCCAGCAGCTTGGAGAACAGGAACACTGAAGCTTTCTTT.

The CDR3 sequence: CASSPSRDSIAEQYF. The CDR3 coding sequence is TGTGCCAGCAGTCCAAGCCGGGACTCCATCGCCGAGCAGTACTTC. The chain carries TRBV6-5 and TRBJ2-7, with a weak D call TRBD2 (6 bases). From germline, CDR1 is MNHEY and CDR2 SVGAGI. With 5 bases removed from V and 6 bases from J, the gap between germline ends came to 20 bases. The length of the CDR3 is 15 residues.

This chain links TRBV9 with TRBJ1-2; D is perhaps TRBD1 (5 bases). Trimming took off 4 bases at V and 7 bases at J, with 14 bases between the two ends. Germline V CDR1 and CDR2: SGDLS, YYNGEE. CDR3 size: 13 residues. DNA of the CDR3: TGTGCCAGCAGCCCCCATGACGGGGGTGGCTACACCTTC. Its protein product is CASSPHDGGGYTF.

The CDR3 nucleotides are TGTGCCAGCAGTTTAACCGGGGATACGCAGTATTTT. Translation gives CASSLTGDTQYF. This chain joins TRBV27 and TRBJ2-3, with unresolved D. Germline V CDR1 and CDR2: MNHEY, SMNVEV (reference sequence). The CDR3 loop spans 12 amino acids. V lost 2 bases to trimming and J lost 6 bases, with 6 bases between them.

This rearrangement joins TRBV11-2 to TRBJ2-7; tentative D call: TRBD2 (7 bases). The CDR3 is 12 amino acids. With 4 bases removed from V and 6 bases from J, the gap between germline ends came to 10 bases. Germline V gene sequence: CDR1 SGHAT, CDR2 FQNNGV. The CDR3 coding sequence is TGTGCCAGCAGCTACGGGGGGCCCGAGCAGTACTTC. It codes for CASSYGGPEQYF.

This clone was seen just once. The chain couples TRBV5-1 to TRBJ1-4; D is uncertain. The germline V and J ends were trimmed by 0 bases and 4 bases, with 10 bases remaining between them. The germline gives CDR1 SGHRS, CDR2 YFSETQ. The CDR3 consists of 15 residues. Here the CDR3 reads CASSLDGASNEKLFF. CDR3 in DNA: TGCGCCAGCAGCTTGGATGGAGCAAGTAATGAAAAACTGTTTTTT.

The chain recombines TRBV6-4 with TRBJ1-2, with a weak D call TRBD1 (6 bases). The CDR3 is 16 amino acids. In germline, CDR1 is MRHNA, CDR2 SNTAGT. Trimming removed 0 bases from V and 3 bases from J, with 14 bases in between. CDR3 in amino acids: CASSDSTGQAYYGYTF. CDR3 DNA: TGTGCCAGCAGTGACTCGACAGGCCAGGCCTACTATGGCTACACCTTC.

The CDR3 sequence: CASSVGTNYYEQYF. The CDR3 DNA is TGTGCCAGTAGTGTCGGGACAAACTACTACGAGCAGTACTTC. The chain joins TRBV19 to TRBJ2-7; possibly TRBD1 for D (6 bases). The germline V gene has CDR1 LNHDA and CDR2 SQIVND (reference sequence). The CDR3 extends over 14 amino acids. V shed 5 bases and J shed 3 bases, with 14 bases lying between them.

The chain couples TRBV9 to TRBJ2-1; TRBD2 aligns across 11 bases. CDR1 is SGDLS, CDR2 YYNGEE, per germline. The CDR3 has 15 amino acids. Trimming at V came to 4 bases and at J to 2 bases, leaving 2 bases not matched to a gene. The CDR3 region has the DNA TGTGCCAGCAGCCGTAGCGGGAGGGCCTACAATGAGCAGTTCTTC. This encodes CASSRSGRAYNEQFF.

The chain combines TRBV11-2 with TRBJ2-1; 8 bases fit TRBD2. This CDR3 has 16 residues. Germline CDR1 is SGHAT and CDR2 is FQNNGV. V trimming: 2 bases; J trimming: 2 bases; junction bases outside the gene matches: 5. CDR3 bases: TGTGCCAGCAGCTTATACGGGGGGGGGACCTACAATGAGCAGTTCTTC. As protein: CASSLYGGGTYNEQFF.

This clone was counted a single time. This chain links TRBV13 with TRBJ1-1; no clear D gene. Germline V gene data show CDR1 as PRHDT and CDR2 as FYEKMQ (reference sequence). This CDR3 spans 13 amino acids. V was clipped by 6 bases and J by 0 bases, with 8 bases between them. CDR3 in DNA: TGTGCCAGCAGAACATCGATGAACACTGAAGCTTTCTTT. It specifies CASRTSMNTEAFF.

The chain uses TRBV19 and TRBJ2-2, with 13 bases lining up with TRBD2. Germline V CDR1 and CDR2: LNHDA, SQIVND (reference sequence). Trimming removed 7 bases from V and 7 bases from J; junction bases left unmatched: 15. This CDR3 has 18 amino acids. Here the CDR3 reads CASTPGTSGILLGGELFF. In DNA form, the CDR3 reads TGTGCCAGTACCCCCGGGACTAGCGGGATTCTGCTGGGCGGGGAGCTGTTTTTT. The full variable domain, completed using reference TRBV19 and TRBJ2-2, is DGGITQSPKYLFRKEGQNVTLSCEQNLNHDAMYWYRQDPGQGLRLIYYSQIVNDFQKGDIAEGYSVSREKKESFPLTVTSAQKNPTAFYLCASTPGTSGILLGGELFFGEGSRLTVL.

The chain recombines TRBV28 with TRBJ2-7; 8 nucleotides line up with TRBD1. With 3 bases clipped from V and 3 bases from J, the junction kept 1 base outside the gene matches. CDR3 length equals 13 residues. Germline V gene lookup returns CDR1 MDHEN and CDR2 SYDVKM. The CDR3 region is CASSFTGGYEQYF. The CDR3 coding sequence is TGTGCCAGCAGTTTCACAGGGGGCTACGAGCAGTACTTC.

The chain carries TRBV14 and TRBJ1-2, with TRBD1 identical over 7 bases. The V gene's germline CDR1 is SGHDN and CDR2 FVKESK. J lost 2 bases, V lost 3 bases, and 3 bases had no gene match. The length of the CDR3 is 14 residues. CDR3 sequence reads: CASSHRGPNYGYTF. CDR3 nucleotides: TGTGCCAGCAGCCATAGGGGGCCGAACTATGGCTACACCTTC.

This chain uses TRBV5-1 with TRBJ1-6, with TRBD1 as a possible D gene (5 bases). The CDR3 loop spans 13 amino acids. In germline, CDR1 is SGHRS, CDR2 YFSETQ. Trimming stripped 1 base from V and 15 bases from J, with 14 bases between. The CDR3 DNA follows: TGCGCCAGCAGCTTGAAAATCAGGGATCACCTCCACTTT. It specifies CASSLKIRDHLHF.

This chain uses TRBV19 with TRBJ1-5, with TRBD1 matching over 7 bases. The V segment lost 3 bases and the J segment 0 bases; nucleotides outside the gene matches: 11. The CDR3 extends over 18 amino acids. The germline CDR1 and CDR2 sequences are LNHDA and SQIVND (reference sequence). The CDR3 region has the DNA TGTGCCAGTAGTATCCTACCGGGACAGAGACTTAGCAATCAGCCCCAGCATTTT. Its translation: CASSILPGQRLSNQPQHF.

J is TRBJ2-7 and V is TRBV27; TRBD1 matches 7 bases. J lost 2 bases, V lost 6 bases, and 13 bases had no gene match. Per germline, CDR1 MNHEY and CDR2 SMNVEV (reference sequence). This CDR3 contains 16 residues. The CDR3 spells CASSSTPGQLTYEQYF. The CDR3 coding sequence is TGTGCCAGCAGCTCTACACCGGGACAGTTAACCTACGAGCAGTACTTC.

V gene TRBV19 combines with J gene TRBJ1-2; weak D call: TRBD1 (5 bases). Trimming stripped 5 bases from V and 8 bases from J, with 15 bases between. The CDR3 has 13 residues. CDR1 is LNHDA, CDR2 SQIVND, per germline (reference sequence). CDR3 amino acids: CASSLQDGGGYTF. CDR3 coding DNA: TGTGCCAGTAGTCTACAGGACGGAGGGGGCTACACCTTC.

This clone came up once. CDR3: CSVQGLAGGLSYNEQFF. Written as DNA, the CDR3 is TGCAGCGTTCAGGGACTAGCGGGAGGGCTCTCCTACAATGAGCAGTTCTTC. The chain is built from TRBV29-1 and TRBJ2-1, with 16 bases that match TRBD2. With 5 bases clipped from V and 0 bases from J, the junction kept 4 bases outside the gene matches. Germline CDR1 and CDR2: SQVTM and ANQGSEA. The CDR3 contains 17 residues.

The chain links TRBV28 to TRBJ1-1, with a weak D call TRBD1 (5 bases). This CDR3 has 15 residues. Germline loops: CDR1 MDHEN, CDR2 SYDVKM. With 4 bases removed from V and 7 bases from J, the gap between germline ends came to 19 bases. CDR3 DNA: TGTGCCAGCAGTTACGAACCGGGTGACAGAGTTGAAGCTTTCTTT. Amino acids: CASSYEPGDRVEAFF.

This clone was found a few times. J is TRBJ2-7 and V is TRBV7-9; 10 bases map to TRBD2. The germline CDR1 and CDR2 sequences are SEHNR and FQNEAQ (reference sequence). The CDR3 spans 17 residues. V shed 1 base and J 3 bases; nucleotides not matched to a gene: 9. CDR3 sequence (DNA): TGTGCCAGCAGCTTAGTTGCCTCGGGACTAGCGATCTACGAGCAGTACTTC. It is translated as CASSLVASGLAIYEQYF. Combining the CDR3 with reference TRBV7-9 and TRBJ2-7 gives the whole variable domain DTGVSQNPRHKITKRGQNVTFRCDPISEHNRLYWYRQTLGQGPEFLTYFQNEAQLEKSRLLSDRFSAERPKGSFSTLEIQRTEQGDSAMYLCASSLVASGLAIYEQYFGPGTRLTVT.

The chain joins TRBV27 to TRBJ2-7, with 8 positions matching TRBD1. V lost 5 bases, J lost 4 bases, and 10 bases stayed unmatched. CDR1 MNHEY and CDR2 SMNVEV come from the germline V gene (reference sequence). There are 15 residues in the CDR3. CDR3 protein: CASSPYSGGGYEQYF. The CDR3 region has the DNA TGTGCCAGCAGTCCGTACTCAGGGGGCGGATACGAGCAGTACTTC.

The rearrangement joins TRBV27 to TRBJ1-4, with 10 bases lining up with TRBD1. CDR1 and CDR2 (germline): MNHEY, SMNVEV (reference sequence). The CDR3 is 14 residues long. The V gene end was trimmed by 3 bases and the J gene end by 8 bases; junction bases not matched to a gene: 3. The CDR3 protein is CASSFGTGVEKLFF. DNA of the CDR3: TGTGCCAGCAGTTTCGGGACAGGGGTGGAAAAACTGTTTTTT.

The J gene is TRBJ2-1, the V gene TRBV5-1; TRBD2 matches 9 bases. After removal of 1 base from V and 3 bases from J, the junction contained 17 bases not matched to a gene. The CDR3 loop spans 20 amino acids. Germline V gene data show CDR1 as SGHRS and CDR2 as YFSETQ. The CDR3 loop is CASSLTFLGGRAAVYNEQFF. The DNA of the CDR3 is TGCGCCAGCAGCTTGACATTCCTAGGCGGGAGGGCCGCGGTCTACAATGAGCAGTTCTTC.

This rearrangement joins TRBV30 to TRBJ2-7, with TRBD2 identical over 7 bases. The CDR3 extends over 15 amino acids. After removal of 0 bases from V and 1 base from J, the junction contained 6 bases not matched to a gene. CDR1 is GTSNPN and CDR2 is SVGIG in the germline V gene (reference sequence). CDR3 bases: TGTGCCTGGAGTGTTGGGGGGGGAGTTTCCTACGAGCAGTACTTC. It is translated as CAWSVGGGVSYEQYF.

The rearrangement links TRBV27 to TRBJ2-1; 12 nucleotides line up with TRBD2. CDR1 MNHEY and CDR2 SMNVEV come from the germline V gene (reference sequence). The CDR3 is 16 residues long. V was clipped by 4 bases and J by 5 bases; unmatched bases: 6. Here the CDR3 reads CASSSPRTSGNNEQFF. CDR3 in DNA: TGTGCCAGCAGTTCACCTCGGACTAGCGGGAACAATGAGCAGTTCTTC.

The rearrangement links TRBV4-1 to TRBJ1-2; TRBD1 matches 10 bases. The CDR3 totals 18 residues. V shed 2 bases and J 3 bases; nucleotides not matched to a gene: 12. CDR1 and CDR2 from the germline V gene are MGHRA and YSYEKL. The CDR3 loop reads CASSQTGPGQGIDYGYTF. The CDR3 DNA sequence: TGCGCCAGCAGCCAAACTGGGCCGGGACAGGGGATCGACTATGGCTACACCTTC.

Only one count was recorded for this clone. The CDR3 protein is CSVEVHSSYEQYF. Written as DNA, the CDR3 is TGCAGCGTTGAAGTACACAGCTCCTACGAGCAGTACTTC. J is TRBJ2-7 and V is TRBV29-1; no reliable D call. Germline CDR1 is SQVTM and CDR2 is ANQGSEA. V shed 1 base and J shed 0 bases, with 7 bases lying between them. CDR3 size: 13 residues.